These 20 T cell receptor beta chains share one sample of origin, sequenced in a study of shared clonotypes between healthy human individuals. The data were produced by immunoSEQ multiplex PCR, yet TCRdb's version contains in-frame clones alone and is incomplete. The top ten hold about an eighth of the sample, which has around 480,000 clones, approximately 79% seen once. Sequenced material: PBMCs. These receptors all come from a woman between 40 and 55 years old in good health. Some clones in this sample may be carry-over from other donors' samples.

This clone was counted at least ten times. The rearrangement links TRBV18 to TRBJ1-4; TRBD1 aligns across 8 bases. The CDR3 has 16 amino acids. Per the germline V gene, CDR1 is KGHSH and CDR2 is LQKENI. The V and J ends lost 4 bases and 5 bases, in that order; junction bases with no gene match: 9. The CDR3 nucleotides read TGTGCCAGCTCACATGGGTTGGGACAGGTAAATGAAAAACTGTTTTTT. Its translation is CASSHGLGQVNEKLFF.

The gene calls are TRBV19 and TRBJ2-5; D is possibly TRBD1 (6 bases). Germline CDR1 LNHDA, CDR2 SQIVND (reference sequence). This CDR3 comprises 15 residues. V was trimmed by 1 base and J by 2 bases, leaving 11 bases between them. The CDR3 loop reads CASSIGTVFQETQYF. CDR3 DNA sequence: TGTGCCAGTAGTATAGGGACAGTGTTTCAAGAGACCCAGTACTTC. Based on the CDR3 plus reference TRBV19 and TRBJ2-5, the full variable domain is DGGITQSPKYLFRKEGQNVTLSCEQNLNHDAMYWYRQDPGQGLRLIYYSQIVNDFQKGDIAEGYSVSREKKESFPLTVTSAQKNPTAFYLCASSIGTVFQETQYFGPGTRLLVL.

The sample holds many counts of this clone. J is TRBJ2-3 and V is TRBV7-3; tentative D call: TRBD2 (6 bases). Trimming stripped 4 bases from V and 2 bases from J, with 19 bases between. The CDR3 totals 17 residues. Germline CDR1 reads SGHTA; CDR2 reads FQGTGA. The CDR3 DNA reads TGTGCCAGCAGCTCGGGTGGAGGGATCACTTTCACAGATACGCAGTATTTT. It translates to CASSSGGGITFTDTQYF.

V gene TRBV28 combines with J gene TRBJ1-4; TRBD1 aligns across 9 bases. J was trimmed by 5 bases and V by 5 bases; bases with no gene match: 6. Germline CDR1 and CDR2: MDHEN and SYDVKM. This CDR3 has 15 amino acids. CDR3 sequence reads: CASSKPGQGNEKLFF. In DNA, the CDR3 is TGTGCCAGCAGTAAACCGGGACAGGGAAATGAAAAACTGTTTTTT.

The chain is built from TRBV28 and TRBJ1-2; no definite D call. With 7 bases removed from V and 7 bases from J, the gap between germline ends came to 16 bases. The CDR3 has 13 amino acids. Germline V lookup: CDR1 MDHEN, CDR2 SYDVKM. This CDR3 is CASTISGAGGYTF. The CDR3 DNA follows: TGTGCCAGCACCATATCCGGTGCTGGTGGCTACACCTTC.

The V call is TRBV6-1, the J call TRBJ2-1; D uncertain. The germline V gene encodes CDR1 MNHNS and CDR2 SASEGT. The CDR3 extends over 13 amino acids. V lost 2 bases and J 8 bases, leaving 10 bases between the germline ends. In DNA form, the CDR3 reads TGTGCCAGCAGTGAACTGCCCCGGGATGAGCAGTTCTTC. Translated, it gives CASSELPRDEQFF.

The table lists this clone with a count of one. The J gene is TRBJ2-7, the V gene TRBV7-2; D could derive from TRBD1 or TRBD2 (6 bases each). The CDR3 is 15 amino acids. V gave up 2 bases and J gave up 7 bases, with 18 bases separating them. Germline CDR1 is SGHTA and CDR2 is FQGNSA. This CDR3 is CASSLPGARAREQYF. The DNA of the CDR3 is TGTGCCAGCAGCTTACCGGGGGCTAGGGCTAGGGAGCAGTACTTC.

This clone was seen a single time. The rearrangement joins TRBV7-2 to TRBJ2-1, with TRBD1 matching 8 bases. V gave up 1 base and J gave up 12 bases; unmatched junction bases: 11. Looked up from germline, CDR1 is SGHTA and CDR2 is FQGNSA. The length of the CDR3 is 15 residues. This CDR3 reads CASSLGQGAEAVQFF. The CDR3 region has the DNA TGTGCCAGCAGCTTAGGGCAGGGGGCTGAGGCAGTGCAGTTCTTC.

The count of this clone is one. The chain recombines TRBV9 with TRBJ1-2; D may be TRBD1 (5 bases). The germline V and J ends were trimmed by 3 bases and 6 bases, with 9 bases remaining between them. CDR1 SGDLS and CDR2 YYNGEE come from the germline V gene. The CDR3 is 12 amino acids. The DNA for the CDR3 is TGTGCCAGCAGCGGGGACGTGGATGGCTACACCTTC. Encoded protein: CASSGDVDGYTF. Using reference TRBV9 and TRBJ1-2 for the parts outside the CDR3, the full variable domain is DSGVTQTPKHLITATGQRVTLRCSPRSGDLSVYWYQQSLDQGLQFLIQYYNGEERAKGNILERFSAQQFPDLHSELNLSSLELGDSALYFCASSGDVDGYTFGSGTRLTVV.

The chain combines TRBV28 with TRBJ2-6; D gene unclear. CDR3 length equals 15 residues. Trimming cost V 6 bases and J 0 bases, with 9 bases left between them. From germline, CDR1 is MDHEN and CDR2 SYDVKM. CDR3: CASSLVLSGANVLTF. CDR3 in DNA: TGTGCCAGCAGCCTTGTCCTCTCTGGGGCCAACGTCCTGACTTTC.

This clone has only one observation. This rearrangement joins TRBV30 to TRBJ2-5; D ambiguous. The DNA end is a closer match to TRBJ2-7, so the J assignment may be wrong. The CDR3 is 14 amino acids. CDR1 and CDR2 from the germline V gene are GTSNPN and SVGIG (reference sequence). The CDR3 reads CAWSVPSRSYEQYF. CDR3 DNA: TGTGCCTGGAGTGTACCGTCTCGATCCTACGAGCAGTACTTC.

The CDR3 sequence: CASSLVSGITDTQYF. The CDR3 DNA is TGTGCCAGCAGCTTAGTTAGCGGCATCACAGATACGCAGTATTTT. The V gene is TRBV7-2, the J gene TRBJ2-3; weak D call: TRBD2 (6 bases). V lost 1 base, J lost 2 bases, and 10 bases lay in between. The CDR3 extends over 15 amino acids. Looked up from germline, CDR1 is SGHTA and CDR2 is FQGNSA.

The CDR3 DNA is TGTGCCAGCAGCTTATCAGGGGGCGCAGGGCCCCAGCATTTT. This encodes CASSLSGGAGPQHF. The chain combines TRBV7-2 with TRBJ1-5; 8 nucleotides agree with TRBD1. The CDR3 has 14 residues. V trimming: 2 bases; J trimming: 9 bases; junction bases outside the gene matches: 6. Germline V lookup: CDR1 SGHTA, CDR2 FQGNSA.

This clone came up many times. The CDR3 here is CASSLGLLPRTQYF. The CDR3 DNA reads as TGTGCCAGCAGCTTGGGGCTCCTGCCGCGGACCCAGTACTTC. The gene calls are TRBV7-7 and TRBJ2-5; perhaps TRBD1 as D (5 bases). CDR3 size: 14 residues. Germline V CDR1 and CDR2: SSHAT, FNYEAQ (reference sequence). The V end was cut by 3 bases, the J end by 7 bases, with 15 bases between.

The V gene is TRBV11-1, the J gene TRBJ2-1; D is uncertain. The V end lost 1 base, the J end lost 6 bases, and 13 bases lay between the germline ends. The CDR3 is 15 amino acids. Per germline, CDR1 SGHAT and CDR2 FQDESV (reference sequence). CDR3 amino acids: CASSLEWAKSNEQFF. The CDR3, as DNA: TGTGCCAGCAGCTTAGAATGGGCCAAATCCAATGAGCAGTTCTTC.

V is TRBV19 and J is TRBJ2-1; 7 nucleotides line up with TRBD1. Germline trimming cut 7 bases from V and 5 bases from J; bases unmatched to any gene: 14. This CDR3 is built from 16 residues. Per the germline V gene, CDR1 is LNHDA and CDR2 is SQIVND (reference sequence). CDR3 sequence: CASTRDPGQTDNEQFF. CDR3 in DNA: TGTGCCAGTACCCGTGACCCGGGACAGACCGACAATGAGCAGTTCTTC. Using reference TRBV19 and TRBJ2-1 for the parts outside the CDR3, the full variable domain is DGGITQSPKYLFRKEGQNVTLSCEQNLNHDAMYWYRQDPGQGLRLIYYSQIVNDFQKGDIAEGYSVSREKKESFPLTVTSAQKNPTAFYLCASTRDPGQTDNEQFFGPGTRLTVL.

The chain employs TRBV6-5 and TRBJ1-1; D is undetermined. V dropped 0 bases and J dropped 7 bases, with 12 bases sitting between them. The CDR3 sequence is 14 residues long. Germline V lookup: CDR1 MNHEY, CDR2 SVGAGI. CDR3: CASSYSWERSEAFF. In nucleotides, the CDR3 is TGTGCCAGCAGTTACTCATGGGAACGTAGTGAAGCTTTCTTT.

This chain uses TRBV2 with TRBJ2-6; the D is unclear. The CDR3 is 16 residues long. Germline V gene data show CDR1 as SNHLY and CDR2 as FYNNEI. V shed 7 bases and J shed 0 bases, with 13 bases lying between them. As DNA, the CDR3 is TGTGCCAGCAATCTGGACGGAAACTCTGGGGCCAACGTCCTGACTTTC. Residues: CASNLDGNSGANVLTF.

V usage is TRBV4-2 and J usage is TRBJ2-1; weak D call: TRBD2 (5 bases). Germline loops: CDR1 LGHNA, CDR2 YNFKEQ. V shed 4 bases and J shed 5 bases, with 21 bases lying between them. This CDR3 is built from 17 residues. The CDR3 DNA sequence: TGTGCCAGCAGCCTTCCTACCCGCTCAGGACTGGACAATGAGCAGTTCTTC. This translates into CASSLPTRSGLDNEQFF.

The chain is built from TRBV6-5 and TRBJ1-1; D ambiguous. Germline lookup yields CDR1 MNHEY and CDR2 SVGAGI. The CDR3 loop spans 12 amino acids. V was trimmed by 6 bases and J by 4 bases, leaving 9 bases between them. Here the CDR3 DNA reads TGTGCCAGCAGCCTCGGTACCACTGAAGCTTTCTTT. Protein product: CASSLGTTEAFF.